This is a list of T cell receptor beta chains from one sample in a study of shared clonotypes between healthy human individuals. Clones were sequenced by immunoSEQ multiplex PCR, and TCRdb holds only the in-frame ones, with some missing. Here the sample spans 2 million to 2.5 million clones, approximately 94% being singletons. The sample comprised naive CD4+ T cells sorted from blood. These receptors originate from a man between 18 and 35 years old in good health. Both conserved end residues are part of each CDR3. A D gene is named only where the DNA matches it firmly. The size of a clone is reported for some rows only, either as once, few or many, or as a class for expanded clones.

J,D,size,V,DNA,CDR3
TRBJ2-2,NA,NA,TRBV18,TGTGCCAGCTCACGCGATGGGACAAGCACCGGGGAGCTGTTTTTT,CASSRDGTSTGELFF
TRBJ1-4,NA,few,TRBV5-1,TGCGCCAGCAGCTTGACAGGGGAAAAACTGTTTTTT,CASSLTGEKLFF
TRBJ1-2,TRBD1,NA,TRBV6-1,TGTGCCAGCAGTCTGGGGACAGGGGTGAACTATGGCTACACCTTC,CASSLGTGVNYGYTF
TRBJ1-6,TRBD1,NA,TRBV2,TGTGCCAGCAGTTCGACAGGGGGAAGCTCCTATAATTCACCCCTCCACTTT,CASSSTGGSSYNSPLHF
TRBJ2-4,TRBD1,NA,TRBV7-2,TGTGCCAGCAGATCAGACAGGGTAAACATTCAGTACTTC,CASRSDRVNIQYF
TRBJ2-1,TRBD2,once,TRBV7-8,TGTGCCAGCAGCTTACGGACTAGCGGGGCCTACAATGAGCAGTTCTTC,CASSLRTSGAYNEQFF
TRBJ2-7,TRBD1,NA,TRBV28,TGTGCCAGCAGTCCCGCGGGACAGGGTTTCAACGAGCAGTACTTC,CASSPAGQGFNEQYF
TRBJ1-1,NA,NA,TRBV7-9,TGTGCCAGCAGCCCTGTTACTAAACAGGGAGGCACTGAAGCTTTCTTT,CASSPVTKQGGTEAFF
TRBJ2-7,NA,NA,TRBV27,TGTGCCAGCAAGAGTAGGGGCCCCGGCTCCTACGAGCAGTACTTC,CASKSRGPGSYEQYF
TRBJ1-4,NA,NA,TRBV18,TGTGCCAGCTCACCAACGACAGGTGAAAGTAATGAAAAACTGTTTTTT,CASSPTTGESNEKLFF
TRBJ2-2,TRBD1,once,TRBV4-3,TGCGCCAGCAGCAAGAGGACAGGGACCACCGGGGAGCTGTTTTTT,CASSKRTGTTGELFF
TRBJ1-2,NA,few,TRBV30,TGTGCCTGGAGTCCCGAGGGATGGGGGTACACCTTC,CAWSPEGWGYTF
TRBJ2-1,TRBD2,NA,TRBV5-1,TGCGCCAGCAGCCCGAGCGGGAGTGGGTACAATGAGCAGTTCTTC,CASSPSGSGYNEQFF
TRBJ2-5,TRBD2,NA,TRBV15,TGTGCCACCAGCAGCCGCCTCGGGAGCGGGAGGTATGAGACCCAGTACTTC,CATSSRLGSGRYETQYF
TRBJ2-2,NA,NA,TRBV5-4,TGTGCCAGCAGCCCCTCCCCGCAGGAGGTCACCGGGGAGCTGTTTTTT,CASSPSPQEVTGELFF
TRBJ1-2,TRBD1,NA,TRBV28,TGTGCCAGCAGTTCCGCTCCCGGGACAGTAGGCGGCTACACCTTC,CASSSAPGTVGGYTF
TRBJ2-5,TRBD2,few,TRBV9,TGTGCCAGCAGCCCCGGGACTAGCGGGGGCCAAGAGACCCAGTACTTC,CASSPGTSGGQETQYF
TRBJ1-4,NA,NA,TRBV28,TGTGCCAGCAGTTTAGGCAGGGCAACTAATGAAAAACTGTTTTTT,CASSLGRATNEKLFF
TRBJ2-7,NA,NA,TRBV2,TGTGCCAGCAGTGAGGTAGGCCAGGCATCTTACGAGCAGTACTTC,CASSEVGQASYEQYF
TRBJ2-7,TRBD2,NA,TRBV5-4,TGTGCCAGCAGCTTGGTTGGCGGGAGCCTTACCTACGAGCAGTACTTC,CASSLVGGSLTYEQYF
TRBJ2-4,NA,NA,TRBV18,TGTGCCAGCTCACCAAGTAGGCCCGCCGAAAACATTCAGTACTTC,CASSPSRPAENIQYF
TRBJ2-3,NA,NA,TRBV4-1,TGCGCCAGCAGCCAAGTGGGGGTCCCCGGAGATACGCAGTATTTT,CASSQVGVPGDTQYF
TRBJ2-2,NA,NA,TRBV6-5,TGTGCCAGCAGTTACTGGGACTTTGAACAGACCGGGGAGCTGTTTTTT,CASSYWDFEQTGELFF
TRBJ2-5,TRBD2,NA,TRBV30,TGTGCCTGGCTGCGGCGGGAGAGTGAGACCCAGTACTTC,CAWLRRESETQYF
TRBJ1-2,NA,NA,TRBV30,TGTGCCTGGAGTGCCCATCAACGGGCTGGCTACACCTTC,CAWSAHQRAGYTF
TRBJ2-5,NA,NA,TRBV5-1,TGCGCCAGCAGCTTGGGCCCCGGCCCGGGTGCTGAGACCCAGTACTTC,CASSLGPGPGAETQYF
TRBJ2-7,TRBD1,NA,TRBV29-1,TGCAGCATACAAGGACAGGGCACCTACGAGCAGTACTTC,CSIQGQGTYEQYF
TRBJ2-7,NA,once,TRBV6-6,TGTGCCAGCAGTGAGGGCGGGGCAGGAGGGTACGAGCAGTACTTC,CASSEGGAGGYEQYF
TRBJ2-7,TRBD1,once,TRBV9,TGTGCCAGCAGCCCCGGGACAGGGTACTACGAGCAGTACTTC,CASSPGTGYYEQYF
TRBJ1-4,NA,NA,TRBV7-9,TGTGCCAGCAGCTTAGGGCAGGCAACTAATGAAAAACTGTTTTTT,CASSLGQATNEKLFF
TRBJ2-7,NA,once,TRBV5-1,TGCGCCAGCAGCCTGGGCGGACCCTACGAGCAGTACTTC,CASSLGGPYEQYF
TRBJ2-1,NA,NA,TRBV27,TGTGCCAGCAGTTCCTCCTACTCCTACAATGAGCAGTTCTTC,CASSSSYSYNEQFF
TRBJ1-2,NA,NA,TRBV5-4,TGTGCCAGCAGCTTGTCTAACTATGGCTACACCTTC,CASSLSNYGYTF
TRBJ1-2,TRBD1,NA,TRBV5-6,TGTGCCAGCAGCTCGGACGCCGGGACAGGGGAATATGGCTACACCTTC,CASSSDAGTGEYGYTF
TRBJ1-2,NA,NA,TRBV11-2,TGTGCCAGCACCCAGACCCCACGTTCGTACTTGATCCACACCTTC,CASTQTPRSYLIHTF
TRBJ2-4,TRBD1,NA,TRBV11-2,TGTGCCAGCGGGATTTGGGGACAGGGGGCGTTGGACATTCAGTACTTC,CASGIWGQGALDIQYF
TRBJ2-5,NA,NA,TRBV30,TGTGCCTGGAGTTATTACGGCAAACAAGAGACCCAGTACTTC,CAWSYYGKQETQYF
TRBJ2-7,NA,NA,TRBV25-1,TGTGCCAGCAGTGACAGGGGTCCTGGCGAGCAGTACTTC,CASSDRGPGEQYF
TRBJ2-3,NA,once,TRBV7-9,TGTGCCAGCAGCCCCCGGGGGTGGAGACAGGGAAGCACAGATACGCAGTATTTT,CASSPRGWRQGSTDTQYF
TRBJ1-6,NA,NA,TRBV30,TGTGCCTGGAGCGCGCAGGGAATGGGGAATTCACCCCTCCACTTT,CAWSAQGMGNSPLHF
TRBJ2-7,NA,NA,TRBV28,TGTGCCAGCAGTTTGCGGAGCTACGAGCAGTACTTC,CASSLRSYEQYF
TRBJ2-7,NA,once,TRBV5-1,TGCGCCAGCAGCCGTGACGGGGCCTACGAGCAGTACTTC,CASSRDGAYEQYF
TRBJ1-4,NA,NA,TRBV5-1,TGCGCCAGCAGCGCGGACAGAACTAATGAAAAACTGTTTTTT,CASSADRTNEKLFF
TRBJ2-2,TRBD1,NA,TRBV28,TGTGCCAGCAGTAAGAAGACAGGGGGCCGCACCGGGGAGCTGTTTTTT,CASSKKTGGRTGELFF
TRBJ1-1,NA,few,TRBV9,TGTGCCAGCAGCGTTACAGTGAACACTGAAGCTTTCTTT,CASSVTVNTEAFF
TRBJ1-4,TRBD1,NA,TRBV30,TGTGCCTGGATCGGACAGGGGGCAACTAATGAAAAACTGTTTTTT,CAWIGQGATNEKLFF
TRBJ1-6,NA,NA,TRBV19,TGTGCCAGTAGTGGATTTTATAATTCACCCCTCCACTTT,CASSGFYNSPLHF
TRBJ2-7,NA,NA,TRBV28,TGTGCCAGCAGTCTACAGGGTTACGAGCAGTACTTC,CASSLQGYEQYF
TRBJ2-7,NA,once,TRBV6-6,TGTGCCAGCAGTTTCTCAGGCGACGAGCAGTACTTC,CASSFSGDEQYF
TRBJ1-4,NA,NA,TRBV6-5,TGTGCCAGCCAACCTACCGGTTTCGAAAAACTGTTTTTT,CASQPTGFEKLFF